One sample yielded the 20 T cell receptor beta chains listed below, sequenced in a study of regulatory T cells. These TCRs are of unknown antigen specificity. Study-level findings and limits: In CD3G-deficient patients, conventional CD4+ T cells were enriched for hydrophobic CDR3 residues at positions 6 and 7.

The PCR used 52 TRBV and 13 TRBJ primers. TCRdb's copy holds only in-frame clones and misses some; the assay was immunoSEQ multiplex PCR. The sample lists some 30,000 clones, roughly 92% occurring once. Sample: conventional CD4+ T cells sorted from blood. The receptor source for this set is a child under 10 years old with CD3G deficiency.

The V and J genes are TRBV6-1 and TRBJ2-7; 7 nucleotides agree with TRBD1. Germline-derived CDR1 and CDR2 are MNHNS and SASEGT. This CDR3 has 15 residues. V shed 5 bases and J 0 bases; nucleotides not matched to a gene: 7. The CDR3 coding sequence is TGTGCCAGCAGTCGGGACAGCCTTAGCTCCTACGAGCAGTACTTC. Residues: CASSRDSLSSYEQYF.

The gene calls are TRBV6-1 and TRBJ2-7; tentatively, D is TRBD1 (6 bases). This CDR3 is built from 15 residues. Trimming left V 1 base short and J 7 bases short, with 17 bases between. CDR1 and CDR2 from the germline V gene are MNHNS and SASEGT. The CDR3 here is CASSEGGGPGREQYF. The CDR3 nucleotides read TGTGCCAGCAGTGAAGGAGGGGGACCGGGTAGGGAGCAGTACTTC.

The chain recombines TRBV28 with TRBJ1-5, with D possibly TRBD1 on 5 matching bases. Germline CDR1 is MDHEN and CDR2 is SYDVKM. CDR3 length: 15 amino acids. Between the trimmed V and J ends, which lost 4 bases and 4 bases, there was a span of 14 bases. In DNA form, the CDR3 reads TGTGCCAGCAGTTCTTGGGGACGGAGGAATCAGCCCCAGCATTTT. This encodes CASSSWGRRNQPQHF.

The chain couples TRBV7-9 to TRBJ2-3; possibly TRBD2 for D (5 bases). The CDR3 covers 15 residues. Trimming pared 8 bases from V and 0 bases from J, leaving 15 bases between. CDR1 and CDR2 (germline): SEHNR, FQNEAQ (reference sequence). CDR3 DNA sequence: TGTGCCAGCGGAACCGACCGGGGTAGCACAGATACGCAGTATTTT. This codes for CASGTDRGSTDTQYF.

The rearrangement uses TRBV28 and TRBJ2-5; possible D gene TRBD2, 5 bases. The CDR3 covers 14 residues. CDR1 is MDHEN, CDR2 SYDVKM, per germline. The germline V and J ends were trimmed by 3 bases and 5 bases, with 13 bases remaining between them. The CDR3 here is CASSFGGGRETQYF. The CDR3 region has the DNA TGTGCCAGCAGTTTTGGTGGAGGACGGGAGACCCAGTACTTC.

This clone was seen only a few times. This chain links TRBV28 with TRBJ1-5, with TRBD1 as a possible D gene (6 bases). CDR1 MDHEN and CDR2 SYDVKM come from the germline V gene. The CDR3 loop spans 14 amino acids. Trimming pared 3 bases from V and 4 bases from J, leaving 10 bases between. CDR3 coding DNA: TGTGCCAGCAGTTTGGGGGGCTCGAATCAGCCCCAGCATTTT. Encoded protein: CASSLGGSNQPQHF.

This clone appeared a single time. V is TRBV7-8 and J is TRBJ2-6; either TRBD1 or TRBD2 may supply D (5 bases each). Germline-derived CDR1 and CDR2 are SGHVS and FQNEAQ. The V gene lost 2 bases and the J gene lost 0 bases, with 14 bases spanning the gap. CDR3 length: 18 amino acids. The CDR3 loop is CASSLNFGTDSGANVLTF. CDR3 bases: TGTGCCAGCAGCTTAAACTTTGGGACCGACTCTGGGGCCAACGTCCTGACTTTC.

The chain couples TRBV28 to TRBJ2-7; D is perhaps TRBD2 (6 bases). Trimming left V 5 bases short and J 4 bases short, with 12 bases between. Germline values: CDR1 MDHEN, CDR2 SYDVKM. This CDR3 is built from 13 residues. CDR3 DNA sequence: TGTGCCAGCAGTGTCGGGGGAATGTACGAGCAGTACTTC. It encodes CASSVGGMYEQYF. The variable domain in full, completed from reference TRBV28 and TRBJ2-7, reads DVKVTQSSRYLVKRTGEKVFLECVQDMDHENMFWYRQDPGLGLRLIYFSYDVKMKEKGDIPEGYSVSREKKERFSLILESASTNQTSMYLCASSVGGMYEQYFGPGTRLTVT.

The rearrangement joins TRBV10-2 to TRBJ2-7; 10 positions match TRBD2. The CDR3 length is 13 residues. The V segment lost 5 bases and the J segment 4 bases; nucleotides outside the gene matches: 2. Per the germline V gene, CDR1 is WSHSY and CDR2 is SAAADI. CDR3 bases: TGCGCCAGCAGTAGCGGGAGGGGTTACGAGCAGTACTTC. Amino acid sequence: CASSSGRGYEQYF.

CDR3 coding DNA: TGTGCCAGCAGCCAATGGGAGGGATCAAACTATGGCTACACCTTC. It yields the protein CASSQWEGSNYGYTF. The chain links TRBV6-1 to TRBJ1-2, with D uncertain. V was clipped by 6 bases and J by 2 bases, with 16 bases between them. CDR3 length equals 15 residues. The germline gives CDR1 MNHNS, CDR2 SASEGT.

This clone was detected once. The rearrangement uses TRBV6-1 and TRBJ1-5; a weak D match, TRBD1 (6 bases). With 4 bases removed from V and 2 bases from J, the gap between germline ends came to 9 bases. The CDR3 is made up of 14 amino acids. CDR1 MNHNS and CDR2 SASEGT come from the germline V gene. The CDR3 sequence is CASSGGGRNQPQHF. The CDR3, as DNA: TGTGCCAGCAGTGGAGGGGGGCGCAATCAGCCCCAGCATTTT.

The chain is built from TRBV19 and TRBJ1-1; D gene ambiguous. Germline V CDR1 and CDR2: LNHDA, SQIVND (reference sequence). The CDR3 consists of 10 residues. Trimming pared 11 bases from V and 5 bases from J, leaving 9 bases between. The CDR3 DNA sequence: TGTGCCGACCTTAAAACTGAAGCTTTCTTT. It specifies CADLKTEAFF.

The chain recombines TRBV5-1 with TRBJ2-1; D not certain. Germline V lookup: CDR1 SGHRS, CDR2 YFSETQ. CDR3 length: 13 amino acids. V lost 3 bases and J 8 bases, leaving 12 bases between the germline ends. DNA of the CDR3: TGCGCCAGCAGCTATGTGGGCGGCCATGAGCAGTTCTTC. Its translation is CASSYVGGHEQFF.

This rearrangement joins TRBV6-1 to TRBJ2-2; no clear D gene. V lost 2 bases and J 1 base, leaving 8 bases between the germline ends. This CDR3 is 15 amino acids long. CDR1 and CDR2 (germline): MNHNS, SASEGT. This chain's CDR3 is CASSEREGNTGELFF. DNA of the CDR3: TGTGCCAGCAGTGAAAGGGAAGGGAACACCGGGGAGCTGTTTTTT.

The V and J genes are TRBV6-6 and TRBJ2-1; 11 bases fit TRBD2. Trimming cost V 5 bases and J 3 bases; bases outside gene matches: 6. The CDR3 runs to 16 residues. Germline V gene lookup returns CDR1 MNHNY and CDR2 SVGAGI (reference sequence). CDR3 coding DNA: TGTGCCAGCAGTCCTTCTAGCGGGAGGAACTACAATGAGCAGTTCTTC. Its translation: CASSPSSGRNYNEQFF.

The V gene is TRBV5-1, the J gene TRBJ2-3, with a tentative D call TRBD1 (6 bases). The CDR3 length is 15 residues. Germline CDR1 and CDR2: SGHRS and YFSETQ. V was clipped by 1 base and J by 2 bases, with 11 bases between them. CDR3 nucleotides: TGCGCCAGCAGCTTGTGGGGGACAAACACAGATACGCAGTATTTT. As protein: CASSLWGTNTDTQYF. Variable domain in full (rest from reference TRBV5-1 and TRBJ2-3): KAGVTQTPRYLIKTRGQQVTLSCSPISGHRSVSWYQQTPGQGLQFLFEYFSETQRNKGNFPGRFSGRQFSNSRSEMNVSTLELGDSALYLCASSLWGTNTDTQYFGPGTRLTVL.

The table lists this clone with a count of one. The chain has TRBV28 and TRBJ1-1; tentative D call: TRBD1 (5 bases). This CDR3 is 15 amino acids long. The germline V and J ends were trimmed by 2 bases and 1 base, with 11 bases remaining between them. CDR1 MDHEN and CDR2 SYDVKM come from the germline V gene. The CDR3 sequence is CASSLPGRQNTEAFF. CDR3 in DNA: TGTGCCAGCAGTTTACCGGGACGGCAGAACACTGAAGCTTTCTTT. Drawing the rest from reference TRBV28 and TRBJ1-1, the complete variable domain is DVKVTQSSRYLVKRTGEKVFLECVQDMDHENMFWYRQDPGLGLRLIYFSYDVKMKEKGDIPEGYSVSREKKERFSLILESASTNQTSMYLCASSLPGRQNTEAFFGQGTRLTVV.

CDR3 DNA: TGCGCCAGCAGCTTGGGAACGGGGACAGGGTTTCATGGCTACACCTTC. Its translation: CASSLGTGTGFHGYTF. V gene TRBV5-1 combines with J gene TRBJ1-2; 9 positions match TRBD1. This CDR3 is 16 amino acids long. The germline V gene has CDR1 SGHRS and CDR2 YFSETQ. The trim removed 0 bases at V and 6 bases at J, leaving 9 bases unmatched.

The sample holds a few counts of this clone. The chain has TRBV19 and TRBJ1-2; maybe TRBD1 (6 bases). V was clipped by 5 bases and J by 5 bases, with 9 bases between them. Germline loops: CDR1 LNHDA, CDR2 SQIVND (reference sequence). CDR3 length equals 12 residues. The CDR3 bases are TGTGCCAGTAGTCGAAGGGGGTATGGCTACACCTTC. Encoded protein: CASSRRGYGYTF.

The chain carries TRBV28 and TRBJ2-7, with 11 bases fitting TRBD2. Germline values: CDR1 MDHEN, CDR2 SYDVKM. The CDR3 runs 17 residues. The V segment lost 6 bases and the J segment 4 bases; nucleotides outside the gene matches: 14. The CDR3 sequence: CASSPHPLAGGRYEQYF. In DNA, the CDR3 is TGTGCCAGCAGCCCCCACCCTCTAGCGGGAGGACGTTACGAGCAGTACTTC.